These 8 T cell receptor beta chains share one sample of origin, sequenced in a study of cytomegalovirus exposure and HLA in healthy donors. In the PCR, 60 Vbeta and 13 Jbeta primers were used. Sequenced by immunoSEQ multiplex PCR; TCRdb stores in-frame clones only, minus some. The sample consists of some 150,000 clones, around 85% of them appearing once. Specimen: PBMCs. The receptors stem from a woman younger than 45 in good health and CMV-seronegative.

The rearrangement joins TRBV5-6 to TRBJ2-1, with 14 bases matching TRBD2. V lost 0 bases to trimming and J lost 7 bases; unmatched junction nucleotides: 6. Germline assignment: CDR1 SGHDT and CDR2 YYEEEE. The CDR3 covers 17 residues. The CDR3 is CASSLGLAGGSWNEQFF. The CDR3 bases are TGTGCCAGCAGCTTGGGACTAGCGGGGGGGTCTTGGAATGAGCAGTTCTTC.

As DNA, the CDR3 is TGTGCCAGTAGTAGAACAGGGACTGAAGCTTTCTTT. Protein: CASSRTGTEAFF. This rearrangement joins TRBV19 to TRBJ1-1, with D perhaps matching TRBD1 (6 bases). The V end lost 4 bases, the J end lost 5 bases, and 8 bases lay between the germline ends. The germline V gene has CDR1 LNHDA and CDR2 SQIVND (reference sequence). The CDR3 is made up of 12 amino acids.

The rearrangement joins TRBV5-1 to TRBJ2-7, with 9 bases aligning to TRBD1. Germline trimming cut 4 bases from V and 4 bases from J; bases unmatched to any gene: 6. The germline V gene encodes CDR1 SGHRS and CDR2 YFSETQ. The CDR3 covers 14 residues. This CDR3 is CASSPGDRAYEQYF. CDR3 bases: TGCGCCAGCAGCCCCGGGGACAGGGCGTACGAGCAGTACTTC.

V usage is TRBV9 and J usage is TRBJ2-3; TRBD2 agrees at 11 bases. Germline assignment: CDR1 SGDLS and CDR2 YYNGEE. With 2 bases clipped from V and 0 bases from J, the junction kept 2 bases outside the gene matches. This CDR3 is built from 16 residues. The CDR3 spells CASSVRTSGSTDTQYF. CDR3 nucleotides: TGTGCCAGCAGCGTCAGGACTAGCGGGAGCACAGATACGCAGTATTTT.

The genes are TRBV7-9 and TRBJ1-4, with D possibly matching TRBD1 (6 bases). Germline V CDR1 and CDR2: SEHNR, FQNEAQ (reference sequence). Between the trimmed V and J ends, which lost 5 bases and 4 bases, there was a span of 17 bases. This CDR3 has 16 amino acids. The CDR3 is CASSPGGQTRNEKLFF. DNA for the CDR3: TGTGCCAGCAGCCCGGGGGGGCAAACGCGTAATGAAAAACTGTTTTTT.

Concerning this clone itself: Compared with germline, one end of the junction differs, possibly owing to a read error. The chain has TRBV12-5 and TRBJ1-1; the D is unclear. There are 14 residues in the CDR3. Germline-derived CDR1 and CDR2 are LGHNT and FRNRAP. The CDR3 DNA reads as TGTGCTGGTGGTGCCCCCCCAGGCCTCACTGAAGCTTTCTTT. Translated, it gives CAGGAPPGLTEAFF.

The rearrangement joins TRBV5-1 to TRBJ2-5; 9 bases are shared with TRBD1. Germline V gives CDR1 SGHRS, CDR2 YFSETQ. Trimming at V came to 0 bases and at J to 5 bases, leaving 8 bases not matched to a gene. The CDR3 contains 16 residues. CDR3 DNA sequence: TGCGCCAGCAGCTTGGGGAAAGTGACAGGGGGGGAGACCCAGTACTTC. Translation: CASSLGKVTGGETQYF. Using reference TRBV5-1 and TRBJ2-5 for the parts outside the CDR3, the full variable domain is KAGVTQTPRYLIKTRGQQVTLSCSPISGHRSVSWYQQTPGQGLQFLFEYFSETQRNKGNFPGRFSGRQFSNSRSEMNVSTLELGDSALYLCASSLGKVTGGETQYFGPGTRLLVL.

The gene calls are TRBV5-1 and TRBJ2-3, with D maybe TRBD1 (6 bases). This CDR3 comprises 15 residues. The germline CDR1 and CDR2 sequences are SGHRS and YFSETQ. V dropped 2 bases and J dropped 5 bases, with 15 bases sitting between them. The CDR3 DNA follows: TGCGCCAGCAGCTTCCAGGGCAGGGGTGGAGATACGCAGTATTTT. This translates into CASSFQGRGGDTQYF. The variable domain in full, with the rest retrieved from reference TRBV5-1 and TRBJ2-3, is KAGVTQTPRYLIKTRGQQVTLSCSPISGHRSVSWYQQTPGQGLQFLFEYFSETQRNKGNFPGRFSGRQFSNSRSEMNVSTLELGDSALYLCASSFQGRGGDTQYFGPGTRLTVL.